The sequence of this TCR beta chain was determined in a study of T cells in Graves' hyperthyroidism and ophthalmopathy. Exclusion followed for patients with uncontrolled infection, other autoimmune disease, pregnancy or lactation. Diagnosis relied on clinical symptoms, serum thyroxine and TRAb, thyroid ultrasound and orbital computed tomography. The authors took PBMCs from roughly 9.3 ml fresh peripheral blood. RNA transcripts were the template for amplifying TCR beta CDR3 regions. In the first-round RT-PCR of the TCR CDR3, the HTBI primer set was used. TCRdb reanalysed the multiplex PCR reads using MiXCR and keeps one entry per CDR3 protein. The table lists roughly 300,000 distinct CDR3 sequences, 21% of them singletons, with over 40% in the top ten. Germline assignment: CDR1 GTSNPN and CDR2 SVGIG (reference sequence). Trimming removed 6 bases from V and 0 bases from J, with 11 bases in between. The CDR3 sequence is 13 residues long.

The sequence came from a woman in her forties or fifties with Graves' hyperthyroidism. The rearrangement links TRBV30 to TRBJ1-1; the D is unclear. Input material: blood. The CDR3 loop reads CACGKGLNTEAFF. The CDR3, as DNA: TGTGCCTGCGGCAAAGGGTTGAACACTGAAGCTTTCTTT.